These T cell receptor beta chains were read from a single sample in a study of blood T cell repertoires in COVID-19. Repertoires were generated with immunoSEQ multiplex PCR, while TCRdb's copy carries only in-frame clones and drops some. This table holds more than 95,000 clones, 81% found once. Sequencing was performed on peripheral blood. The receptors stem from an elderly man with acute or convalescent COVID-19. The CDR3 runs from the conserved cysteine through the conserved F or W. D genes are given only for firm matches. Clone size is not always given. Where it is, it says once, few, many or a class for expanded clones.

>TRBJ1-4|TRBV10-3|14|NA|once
TGTGCCATCAGTACAGGAGCAACTAATGAAAAACTGTTTTTT
CAISTGATNEKLFF
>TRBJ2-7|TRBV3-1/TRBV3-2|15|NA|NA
TGTGCCAGCAGTCCCGGGGGGCGGGCTGCCTACGAGCAGTACTTC
CASSPGGRAAYEQYF
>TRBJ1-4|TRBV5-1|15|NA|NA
TGCGCCAGCAGCTTGGACCCCTATCGGGGAGAAAAACTGTTTTTT
CASSLDPYRGEKLFF
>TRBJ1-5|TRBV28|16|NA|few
TGTGCCAGCAGTTTCCGCGGACAGTCAAACAATCAGCCCCAGCATTTT
CASSFRGQSNNQPQHF
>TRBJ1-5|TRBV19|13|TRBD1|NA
TGTGCCAGTAGGGACAGGGGTGTCCAGCCCCAGCATTTT
CASRDRGVQPQHF
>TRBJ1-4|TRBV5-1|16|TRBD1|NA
TGCGCCAGCAGCTTGGGTTCAGGGGGGACTAATGAAAAACTGTTTTTT
CASSLGSGGTNEKLFF
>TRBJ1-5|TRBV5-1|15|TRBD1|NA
TGCGCCAGCAGCTGGACAGGTCATAGCAATCAGCCCCAGCATTTT
CASSWTGHSNQPQHF
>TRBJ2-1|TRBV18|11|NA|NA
TGTGCCAGCTCACTAGTAAATGAGCAGTTCTTC
CASSLVNEQFF
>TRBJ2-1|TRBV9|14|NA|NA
TGTGCCAGCAGCCCCACCCCCGGGAATAGCGAGCAGTTCTTC
CASSPTPGNSEQFF
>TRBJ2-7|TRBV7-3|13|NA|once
TGTGCCAGCAGCAAGACACCGGCCTACGAGCAGTACTTC
CASSKTPAYEQYF
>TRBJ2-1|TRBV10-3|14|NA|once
TGTGCCATCTCCGTGGGGCAGGGTATAAACCGGCAGTTCTTC
CAISVGQGINRQFF
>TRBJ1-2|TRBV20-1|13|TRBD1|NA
TGCAGTGCTAGTGGACAGGGAAACTATGGCTACACCTTC
CSASGQGNYGYTF
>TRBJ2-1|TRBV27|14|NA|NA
TGTGCCAGCAGTGTACGAGTAGTGAGCAATGAGCAGTTCTTC
CASSVRVVSNEQFF
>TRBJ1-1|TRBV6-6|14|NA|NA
TGTGCCAGCAGTTACCTTAGCCCGAACACTGAAGCTTTCTTT
CASSYLSPNTEAFF
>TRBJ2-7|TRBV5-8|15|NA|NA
TGTGCCAGCAGCCTAGAGGCTAGCGCCTCCTACGAGCAGTACTTC
CASSLEASASYEQYF
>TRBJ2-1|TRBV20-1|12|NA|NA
TGCAGTGCTAGTCCTAGACCAAATGAGCAGTTCTTC
CSASPRPNEQFF
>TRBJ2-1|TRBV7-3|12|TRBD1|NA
TGTGCCAGCAGCATAGGGGGCGGTGAGCAGTTCTTC
CASSIGGGEQFF
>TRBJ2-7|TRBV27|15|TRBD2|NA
TGTGCCAGCAGCCTCATAGCGGGAGGGCCGGGGGAGCAGTACTTC
CASSLIAGGPGEQYF
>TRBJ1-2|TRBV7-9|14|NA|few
TGTGCCAGCAGCTTAACTAGTTCTAACTATGGCTACACCTTC
CASSLTSSNYGYTF
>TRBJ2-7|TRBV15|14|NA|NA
TGTGCCACCAGCAGGGGTCCAGGGAACTACGAGCAGTACTTC
CATSRGPGNYEQYF
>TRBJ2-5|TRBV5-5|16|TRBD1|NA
TGTGCCAGCAGCCCAGGACAGGGGGCTGCTGAAGAGACCCAGTACTTC
CASSPGQGAAEETQYF
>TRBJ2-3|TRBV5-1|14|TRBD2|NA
TGCGCCAGCAACGACGGGAGGGCAGGGGATACGCAGTATTTT
CASNDGRAGDTQYF